Given below is one T cell receptor (beta chain) in context. TCRdb keeps only in-frame clones here, not all; method: immunoSEQ multiplex PCR. There are hundreds of thousands of clones in the sample; around 89% occur only once, and 0.008% to 0.011% lies in the top ten. These data belong to a study of shared T cell receptors in the human thymus. J gave up 3 bases and V 2 bases, and 6 bases lay outside the gene matches. The CDR3 is 15 residues long. Per germline, CDR1 SGHRS and CDR2 YFSETQ. This sample was shared with a second study, whose subject was human thymus T cells.

The sample comprised thymocytes. The V and J genes are TRBV5-1 and TRBJ2-7; 9 bases agree with TRBD2. The receptor was derived from a boy under two years old with a congenital heart defect. As DNA, the CDR3 is TGCGCCAGCAGCTTCGGACTAGCGCTTGACTACGAGCAGTACTTC. Amino acid sequence: CASSFGLALDYEQYF.